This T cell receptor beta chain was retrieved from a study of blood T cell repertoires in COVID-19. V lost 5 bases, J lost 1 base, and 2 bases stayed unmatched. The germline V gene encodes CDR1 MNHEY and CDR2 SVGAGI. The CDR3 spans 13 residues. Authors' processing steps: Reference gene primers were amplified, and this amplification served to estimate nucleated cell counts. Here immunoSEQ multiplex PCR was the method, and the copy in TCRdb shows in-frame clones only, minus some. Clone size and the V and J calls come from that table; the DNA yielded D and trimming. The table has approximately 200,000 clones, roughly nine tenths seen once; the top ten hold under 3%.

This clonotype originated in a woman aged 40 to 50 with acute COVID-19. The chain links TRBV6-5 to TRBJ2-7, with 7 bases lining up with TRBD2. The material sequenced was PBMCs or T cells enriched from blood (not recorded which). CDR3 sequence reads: CASSRGGSYEQYF. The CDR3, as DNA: TGTGCCAGCAGTCGCGGGGGTTCCTACGAGCAGTACTTC.